Listed below are T cell receptor beta chains from one sample, sequenced in a study of OX40 agonist ivuxolimab in advanced cancers. Method: immunoSEQ multiplex PCR; TCRdb's copy keeps in-frame clones and lacks some. This sample yields about 80,000 clones, of which roughly 90% are seen a single time; 0.55% to 0.8% belongs to the top ten. The sequencing used CD4+ or CD8+ T cells sorted from blood, collected in a trial of the OX40 agonist ivuxolimab. These receptors all stem from an adult with an advanced solid tumor such as melanoma, head and neck, liver or kidney cancer. CDR3s include the opening cysteine and the closing phenylalanine or tryptophan. The D gene is left open where the match is weak. Part of the rows lack a size; the others show once, few, many or a class for expanded clones.

size	V	D	J	CDR3	DNA
NA	TRBV21-1	NA	TRBJ2-5	CASRGGLSQRGSVWEQYF	TGTGCCAGCAGGGGGGGGCTATCTCAACGCGGGAGCGTCTGGGAGCAGTACTTC
NA	TRBV5-1	TRBD1	TRBJ2-3	CASSLGQDTDTQYF	TGCGCCAGCAGCCTTGGACAGGACACAGATACGCAGTATTTT
once	TRBV28	TRBD1	TRBJ1-2	CASRESGTGLNGYTF	TGTGCCAGCAGAGAATCCGGGACAGGGCTAAATGGCTACACCTTC
once	TRBV28	TRBD1	TRBJ2-7	CASSLSGTGGDEQYF	TGTGCCAGCAGTTTATCAGGGACAGGGGGGGACGAGCAGTACTTC
NA	TRBV7-2	NA	TRBJ1-2	CASSLGPGNYGYTF	TGTGCCAGCAGCTTAGGGCCAGGCAACTATGGCTACACCTTC
NA	TRBV30	NA	TRBJ2-1	CAWRRDWNEQFF	TGTGCCTGGAGGAGAGACTGGAATGAGCAGTTCTTC
once	TRBV11-1	TRBD1	TRBJ2-3	CASSLTGEDTQYF	TGTGCCAGCAGCTTAACAGGGGAAGATACGCAGTATTTT
NA	TRBV7-2	TRBD1	TRBJ1-2	CASSQGTGGYGYTF	TGTGCCAGCAGCCAGGGGACAGGAGGCTATGGCTACACCTTC
NA	TRBV10-3	NA	TRBJ2-2	CAISEIGGNTGELFF	TGTGCCATCAGTGAAATTGGGGGAAACACCGGGGAGCTGTTTTTT
NA	TRBV4-3	NA	TRBJ2-3	CASSQDSQITDTQYF	TGCGCCAGCAGCCAAGATTCGCAGATCACAGATACGCAGTATTTT
NA	TRBV7-2	TRBD2	TRBJ2-1	CASSPGLAGEEQFF	TGTGCCAGCAGCCCGGGACTAGCGGGAGAAGAGCAGTTCTTC
NA	TRBV28	TRBD2	TRBJ2-7	CASSSMASGRSEQYF	TGTGCCAGCAGTTCTATGGCTAGCGGGAGATCCGAGCAGTACTTC